What follows are 12 T cell receptor beta chains derived from one specimen sequenced in a study of CD8+CD57+ T cells in acquired aplastic anemia. According to the study, genomic DNA was the template for TCR beta VDJ and CDR3 profiling. TCRdb itself ran the reads through MiXCR, one entry per CDR3 protein. This sample has hundreds of thousands of distinct CDR3 sequences, with around 72% found just once. Sample: sorted CD4+, CD8+, or CD8+CD57+ T cells (not recorded which) from PBMCs. The receptors shown here come from a human donor in good health, serving as a control.

This chain links TRBV7-9 with TRBJ1-4; the match to TRBD1 covers 9 bases. Germline assignment: CDR1 SEHNR and CDR2 FQNEAQ (reference sequence). Trimming cost V 5 bases and J 7 bases; bases outside gene matches: 5. CDR3 length: 14 residues. The CDR3 spells CASSEGTGFEKLFF. CDR3 DNA sequence: TGTGCCAGCAGCGAGGGGACAGGGTTTGAAAAACTGTTTTTT.

This clonotype was seen many times. The rearrangement links TRBV10-3 to TRBJ1-5; D unclear. Between the trimmed V and J ends, which lost 5 bases and 1 base, there was a span of 9 bases. The CDR3 is 14 amino acids. The germline CDR1 and CDR2 sequences are ENHRY and SYGVKD. The CDR3 loop reads CAISPAGSNQPQHF. The CDR3, as DNA: TGTGCCATCAGTCCCGCCGGGAGCAATCAGCCCCAGCATTTT.

This clonotype has at least ten counts. The chain carries TRBV5-4 and TRBJ1-1; no clear D gene. Germline V gene data show CDR1 as SGHNT and CDR2 as YYREEE (reference sequence). The CDR3 sequence is 13 residues long. V lost 1 base to trimming and J lost 3 bases, with 7 bases between them. The CDR3 here is CASSLPWDTEAFF. DNA of the CDR3: TGTGCCAGCAGCTTGCCATGGGACACTGAAGCTTTCTTT.

Remarks on this clonotype: The junction and the germline gene differ at one end; a read error may be behind it. V and J are TRBV19 and TRBJ1-5; D is unclear. The CDR3 is 13 residues long. Per germline, CDR1 LNHDA and CDR2 SQIVND (reference sequence). CDR3 amino acids: CASSMVSWQPNQF. DNA of the CDR3: TGTGCCAGTAGTATGGTCTCTTGGCAGCCCAACCAGTTT.

This clonotype appeared many times. This chain uses TRBV20-1 with TRBJ2-6; D uncertain. CDR1 DFQATT and CDR2 SNEGSKA come from the germline V gene (reference sequence). The CDR3 has 15 amino acids. V lost 4 bases and J 2 bases, leaving 12 bases between the germline ends. CDR3 region: CSATPSGTGANVLTF. CDR3 bases: TGCAGTGCTACCCCGTCGGGTACTGGGGCCAACGTCCTGACTTTC.

This clonotype was observed many times. This chain uses TRBV7-2 with TRBJ2-7, with 13 bases identical to TRBD2. CDR1 is SGHTA, CDR2 FQGNSA, per germline. The CDR3 totals 15 residues. Losses at the gene ends were 6 bases for V and 4 bases for J; bases not matched to a gene: 6. CDR3 sequence (DNA): TGTGCCAGCAGGTTGACTAGCGGGGGGAAGTACGAGCAGTACTTC. The encoded protein is CASRLTSGGKYEQYF.

A few counts support this clonotype. The chain recombines TRBV24-1 with TRBJ2-7; TRBD1 matches at 7 bases. The CDR3 sequence is 17 residues long. V shed 4 bases, J shed 4 bases, and the junction held 15 bases outside the gene matches. Germline V gives CDR1 KGHDR, CDR2 SFDVKD. CDR3 sequence: CATSDQQRDSQMYEQYF. DNA of the CDR3: TGTGCCACCAGTGACCAGCAACGGGACAGCCAAATGTACGAGCAGTACTTC.

This chain uses TRBV19 with TRBJ2-2; 7 bases match TRBD1. This CDR3 is built from 14 residues. V shed 5 bases, J shed 5 bases, and the junction held 5 bases outside the gene matches. Germline V gene sequence: CDR1 LNHDA, CDR2 SQIVND (reference sequence). The CDR3 protein is CASSWDSMTGELFF. The CDR3, as DNA: TGTGCCAGTAGTTGGGACAGTATGACCGGGGAGCTGTTTTTT.

The V call is TRBV7-2, the J call TRBJ1-4; no firm D call. Between the trimmed V and J ends, which lost 11 bases and 11 bases, there was a span of 24 bases. Per the germline V gene, CDR1 is SGHTA and CDR2 is FQGNSA. CDR3 length equals 14 residues. This chain's CDR3 is CASNDGYIAEKLFF. CDR3 sequence (DNA): TGTGCCTCCAACGACGGGTATATAGCTGAGAAACTGTTTTTT.

J is TRBJ2-5 and V is TRBV7-8; D gene uncertain. Trimming stripped 1 base from V and 2 bases from J, with 11 bases between. The length of the CDR3 is 15 residues. Germline CDR1 reads SGHVS; CDR2 reads FQNEAQ. The CDR3 loop reads CASSLVPYPQETQYF. For the CDR3, the DNA is TGTGCCAGCAGCTTAGTCCCGTACCCTCAAGAGACCCAGTACTTC. The full variable domain, rest sourced from reference TRBV7-8 and TRBJ2-5, is GAGVSQSPRYKVAKRGQDVALRCDPISGHVSLFWYQQALGQGPEFLTYFQNEAQLDKSGLPSDRFFAERPEGSVSTLKIQRTQQEDSAVYLCASSLVPYPQETQYFGPGTRLLVL.

The V gene is TRBV20-1, the J gene TRBJ1-5; maybe TRBD1 (5 bases). CDR3 length: 13 amino acids. In germline, CDR1 is DFQATT, CDR2 SNEGSKA (reference sequence). The V end lost 3 bases, the J end lost 5 bases, and 11 bases lay between the germline ends. The DNA of the CDR3 is TGCAGTGCTAGCTCGGGGCCGGATCAGCCCCAGCATTTT. Translation gives CSASSGPDQPQHF.

Details on this clonotype: One junction end does not reproduce the germline sequence, and a read error may be involved. V gene TRBV10-3 combines with J gene TRBJ1-1, with D unresolved. In germline, CDR1 is ENHRY, CDR2 SYGVKD. The CDR3 contains 14 residues. The CDR3 sequence: CASSSASHFAEAFF. DNA of the CDR3: TGTGCCAGCAGCTCCGCCAGCCACTTCGCTGAAGCTTTCTTC.